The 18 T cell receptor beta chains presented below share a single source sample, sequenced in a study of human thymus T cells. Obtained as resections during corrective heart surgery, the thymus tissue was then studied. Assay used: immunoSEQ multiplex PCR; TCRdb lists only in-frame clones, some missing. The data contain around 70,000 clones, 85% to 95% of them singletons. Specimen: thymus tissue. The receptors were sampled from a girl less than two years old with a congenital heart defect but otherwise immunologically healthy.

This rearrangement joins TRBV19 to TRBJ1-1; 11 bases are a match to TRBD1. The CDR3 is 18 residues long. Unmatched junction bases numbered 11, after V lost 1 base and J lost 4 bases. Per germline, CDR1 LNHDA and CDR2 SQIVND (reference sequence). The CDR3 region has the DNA TGTGCCAGTAGTATAGTAGTTCGGACAGGGGGCTTGAGCACTGAAGCTTTCTTT. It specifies CASSIVVRTGGLSTEAFF.

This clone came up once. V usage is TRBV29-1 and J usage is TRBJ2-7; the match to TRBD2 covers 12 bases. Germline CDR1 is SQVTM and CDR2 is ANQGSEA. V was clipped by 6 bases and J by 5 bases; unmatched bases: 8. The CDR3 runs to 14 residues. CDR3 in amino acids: CSVATSGRSHEQYF. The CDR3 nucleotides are TGCAGCGTAGCTACTAGCGGGAGGTCCCACGAGCAGTACTTC.

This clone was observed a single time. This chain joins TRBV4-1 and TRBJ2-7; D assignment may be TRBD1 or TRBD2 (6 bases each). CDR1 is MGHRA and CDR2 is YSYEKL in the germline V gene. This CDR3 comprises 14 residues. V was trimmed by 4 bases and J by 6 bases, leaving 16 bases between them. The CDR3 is CASSPPNGGREQYF. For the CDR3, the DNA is TGCGCCAGCAGCCCCCCGAACGGGGGCCGCGAGCAGTACTTC.

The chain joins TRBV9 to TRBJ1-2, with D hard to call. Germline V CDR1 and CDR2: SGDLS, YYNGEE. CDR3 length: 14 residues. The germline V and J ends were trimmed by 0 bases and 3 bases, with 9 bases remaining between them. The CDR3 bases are TGTGCCAGCAGCGTAGAGGGTCTAGACTATGGCTACACCTTC. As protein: CASSVEGLDYGYTF. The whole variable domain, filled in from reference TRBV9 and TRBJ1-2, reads DSGVTQTPKHLITATGQRVTLRCSPRSGDLSVYWYQQSLDQGLQFLIQYYNGEERAKGNILERFSAQQFPDLHSELNLSSLELGDSALYFCASSVEGLDYGYTFGSGTRLTVV.

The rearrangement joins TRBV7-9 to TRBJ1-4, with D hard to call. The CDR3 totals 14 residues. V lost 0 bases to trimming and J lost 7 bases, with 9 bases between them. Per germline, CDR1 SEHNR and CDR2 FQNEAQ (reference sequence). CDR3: CASSLAAPLEKLFF. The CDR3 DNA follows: TGTGCCAGCAGCTTAGCGGCCCCCCTTGAAAAACTGTTTTTT.

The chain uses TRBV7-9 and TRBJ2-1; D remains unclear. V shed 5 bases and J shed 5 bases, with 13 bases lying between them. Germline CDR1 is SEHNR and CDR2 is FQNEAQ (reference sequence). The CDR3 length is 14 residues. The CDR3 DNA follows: TGTGCCAGCAGCCTGCTCCCGGGTAACAATGAGCAGTTCTTC. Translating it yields CASSLLPGNNEQFF.

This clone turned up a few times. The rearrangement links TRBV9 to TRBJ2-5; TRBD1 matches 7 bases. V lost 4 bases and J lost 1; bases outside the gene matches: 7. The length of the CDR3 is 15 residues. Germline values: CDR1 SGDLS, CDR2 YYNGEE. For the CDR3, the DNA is TGTGCCAGCAGCAAAGGGACAGCCTCCCAAGAGACCCAGTACTTC. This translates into CASSKGTASQETQYF.

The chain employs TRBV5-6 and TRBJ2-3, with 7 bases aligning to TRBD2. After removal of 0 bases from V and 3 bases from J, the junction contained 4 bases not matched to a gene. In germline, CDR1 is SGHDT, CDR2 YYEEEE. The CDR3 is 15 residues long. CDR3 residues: CASSLAPAGTDTQYF. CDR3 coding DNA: TGTGCCAGCAGCTTGGCCCCAGCGGGGACAGATACGCAGTATTTT.

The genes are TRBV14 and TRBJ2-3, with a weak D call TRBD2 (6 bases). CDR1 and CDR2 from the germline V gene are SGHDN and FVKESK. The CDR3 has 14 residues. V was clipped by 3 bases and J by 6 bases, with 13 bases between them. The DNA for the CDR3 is TGTGCCAGCAGCCATAGTCGGGGGAGGGATACGCAGTATTTT. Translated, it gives CASSHSRGRDTQYF. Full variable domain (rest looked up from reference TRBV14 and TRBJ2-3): EAGVTQFPSHSVIEKGQTVTLRCDPISGHDNLYWYRRVMGKEIKFLLHFVKESKQDESGMPNNRFLAERTGGTYSTLKVQPAELEDSGVYFCASSHSRGRDTQYFGPGTRLTVL.

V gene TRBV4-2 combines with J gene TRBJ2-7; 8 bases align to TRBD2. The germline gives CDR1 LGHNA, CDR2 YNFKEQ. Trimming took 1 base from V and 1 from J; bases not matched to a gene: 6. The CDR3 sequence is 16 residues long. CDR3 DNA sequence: TGTGCCAGCAGCCAAGGGCAGCGGGAGCAGTCCTACGAGCAGTACTTC. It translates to CASSQGQREQSYEQYF.

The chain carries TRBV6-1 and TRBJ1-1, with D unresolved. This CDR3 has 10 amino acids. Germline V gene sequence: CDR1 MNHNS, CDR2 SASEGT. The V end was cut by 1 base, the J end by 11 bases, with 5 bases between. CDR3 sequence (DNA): TGTGCCAGCAGTGAAGAATGGGCTTTCTTT. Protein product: CASSEEWAFF.

In nucleotides, the CDR3 is TGTGCCAGCAGTTTAAGGGACAATTCCTACGAGCAGTACTTC. Amino acid sequence: CASSLRDNSYEQYF. This sequence joins TRBV27 and TRBJ2-7; weak D call: TRBD1 (6 bases). The V gene's germline CDR1 is MNHEY and CDR2 SMNVEV (reference sequence). Between the trimmed V and J ends, which lost 2 bases and 1 base, there was a span of 9 bases. The CDR3 is 14 amino acids.

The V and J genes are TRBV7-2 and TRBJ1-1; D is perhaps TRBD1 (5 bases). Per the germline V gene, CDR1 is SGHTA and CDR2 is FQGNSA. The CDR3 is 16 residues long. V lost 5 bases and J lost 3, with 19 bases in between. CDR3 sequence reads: CASSPRRGLGYTEAFF. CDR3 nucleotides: TGTGCCAGCAGCCCCCGGAGGGGTCTCGGGTACACTGAAGCTTTCTTT.

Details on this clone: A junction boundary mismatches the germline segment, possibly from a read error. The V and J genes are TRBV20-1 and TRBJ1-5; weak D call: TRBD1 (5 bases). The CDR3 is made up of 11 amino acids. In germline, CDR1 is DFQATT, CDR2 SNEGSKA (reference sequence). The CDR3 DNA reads TGCAGTGCTAGAGCTGGGACTACTCAGGATTTT. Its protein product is CSARAGTTQDF.

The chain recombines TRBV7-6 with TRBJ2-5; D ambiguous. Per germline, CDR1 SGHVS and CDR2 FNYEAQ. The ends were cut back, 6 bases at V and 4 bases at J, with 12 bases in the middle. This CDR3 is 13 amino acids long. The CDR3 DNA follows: TGTGCCAGCAGGCCTACGCCTCTAGAGACCCAGTACTTC. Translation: CASRPTPLETQYF.

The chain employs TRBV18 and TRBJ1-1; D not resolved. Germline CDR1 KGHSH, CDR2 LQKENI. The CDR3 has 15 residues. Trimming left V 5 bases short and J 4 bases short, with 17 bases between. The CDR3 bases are TGTGCCAGCTCATCGCACAAAAATCGGAGCACTGAAGCTTTCTTT. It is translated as CASSSHKNRSTEAFF.

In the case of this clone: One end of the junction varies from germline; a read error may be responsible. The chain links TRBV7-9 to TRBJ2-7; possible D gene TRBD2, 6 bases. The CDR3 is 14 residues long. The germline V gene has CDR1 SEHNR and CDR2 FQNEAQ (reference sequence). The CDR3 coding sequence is TGTGCCAGCAGTCGACCGGGACTTTCCTGCGAGCAGTACTTC. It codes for CASSRPGLSCEQYF.

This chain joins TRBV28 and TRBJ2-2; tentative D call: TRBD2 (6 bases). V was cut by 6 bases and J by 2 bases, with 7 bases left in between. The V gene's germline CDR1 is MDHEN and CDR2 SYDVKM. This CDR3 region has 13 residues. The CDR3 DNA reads TGTGCCAGCAGGGGACTCAACACCGGGGAGCTGTTTTTT. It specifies CASRGLNTGELFF.